This T cell receptor beta chain was sequenced for a study of T cell repertoires in cytomegalovirus infection. Via MiXCR, TCRdb re-called the reads, giving one row per CDR3 protein. The sample lists approximately 910,000 distinct CDR3 sequences, around 29% seen once, with around 15% in the top ten. Trimming cost V 5 bases and J 0 bases, with 8 bases left between them. From germline, CDR1 is MNHEY and CDR2 SVGEGT. The CDR3 runs to 13 residues. There are a few counts of this clonotype. The target antigen is unknown. The sequence was collected from a human donor in good health (CMV status not recorded). Some clones in this sample may be carry-over from other donors' samples. Sequencing used cultured CD8+ T cells from PBMCs, obtained from culture after CMV antigen stimulation. V gene TRBV6-2 or TRBV6-3 combines with J gene TRBJ2-7; D ambiguous. The CDR3 loop reads CASSHLISYEQYV. In DNA, the CDR3 is TGTGCCAGCAGTCACTTGATCTCCTACGAGCAGTACGTC.